This TCR beta chain is drawn from a study of blood T cell repertoires in COVID-19. Germline values: CDR1 SQVTM, CDR2 ANQGSEA. This CDR3 contains 12 residues. The germline V and J ends were trimmed by 7 bases and 5 bases, with 15 bases remaining between them. Here immunoSEQ multiplex PCR was the method, and the copy in TCRdb shows in-frame clones only, minus some. Here the sample spans tens of thousands of clones, roughly three quarters being singletons. Sample: peripheral blood. This chain connects TRBV29-1 to TRBJ2-7, with a weak D call TRBD2 (5 bases). The receptor was isolated from a man between 65 and 79 years old with COVID-19, enrolled during active disease. CDR3 DNA sequence: TGCAGCGCGGCAGAGGGTTGGGACGAGCAGTACTTC. It encodes CSAAEGWDEQYF.